Detailed here is one T cell receptor beta chain. The antigen it binds to is not known. Base-call qualities are not available, and no considerably larger clone is one nucleotide away. This specimen belongs to a study of T cell responses to AZD1222 COVID-19 vaccine (dated by TCRdb to 2020 to 2022). The study in broad terms: AZD1222 recipients whose second dose came at about 4 weeks and those whose second dose came at about 12 weeks were combined into one group, since spike-specific TCR depth and breadth did not differ between the two schedules. Trial participants were enrolled by age into subgroups of 18-55, 56-69 and 70-plus years, and around 150, 28 and 57 TCR-sequenced participants, respectively, were included in these subgroups. TCR sequencing was performed for more than 230 trial participants, of whom 200 to 220 were given two doses of AZD1222 and 26 were given two doses of MenACWY control vaccine. General conclusions and limits of the study: Reportedly, close to half of the unique spike-specific TCRs recognized epitopes lying outside the regions that are mutated in the B.1.351 and B.1.1.7 variants. Conclusions about previously exposed vaccinees are limited, since just a handful of AZD1222 recipients were seropositive for SARS-CoV-2 at baseline. The vaccine-associated CD4 TCRs covered the entire spike protein, and the dominant responses fell in regions 160-218 and 743-854. Participants were mostly white British, with more females than males. The authors suggested clonal diversity may have been underestimated. After two AZD1222 doses, spike-specific TCR breadth and depth were significantly higher than at day 0 and than in MenACWY recipients. No day 14 peak-response samples were available, so repertoires were characterized only after the peak T cell response. The 56-69-year group was small, and its depth increase did not reach significance, likely because of low power.

Between the V and J ends, shortened by 4 bases and 7 bases respectively, the junction contains 12 bases. The CDR3 covers 12 residues, taking in both the cysteine and the phenylalanine. Just the 36-base CDR3 DNA is kept, in frame starting at base 1. For CDR1 and CDR2, the germline V gene lists SGHRS and YFSETQ. The CDR3 regions of human TCRbeta chains were subjected to immunosequencing. The paper's data handling went like this. TCRs in the repertoires were compared against a reference library of SARS-CoV-2-specific TCRs that had been generated with the MIRA antigen-specificity platform. Breadth was defined as the fraction of unique TCRs that were SARS-CoV-2-associated, and depth was defined as the fraction of total T cells that were SARS-CoV-2-associated. Each spike-specific TCR was assigned to its reactive spike region and to a CD4 or CD8 class using the MIRA data. Log10-transformed breadth and depth values were compared by one-way ANOVA with Sidak's multiple comparisons tests. TCRdb limited this immuneACCESS table to in-frame rearrangements with V and J called. A share of clones is missing; checked studies link under half to unresolved V genes, and the rest is unexplained. V and J calls plus clone size are reproduced from that table; the DNA served to infer D and trimming. This sample gives 100,000 to 150,000 clones in total; about 93% of them show up just once. Around 5% of the sample belongs to the ten largest clones.

What the time point label conveys for this sample: baseline before first vaccination. Vaccinee samples came from UK trials COV001 and COV002, including a single-blind randomized controlled phase 2/3 trial of AZD1222 (ChAdOx1 nCoV-19) in healthy adults. Trial participant PBMC samples were collected at day 0 and day 28 after the second dose for TCRbeta chain sequencing. The rearrangement combines TRBV5-1 with TRBJ2-7; the D gene cannot be named for sure. This TCR was sampled from an adult in good health. Sequenced here: peripheral blood, sampled on day 0 of AZD1222 vaccination. This receptor has the CDR3 CASSPPGLEQYF. The nucleotide sequence reads as follows: TGCGCCAGCAGCCCCCCAGGATTGGAGCAGTACTTC. Supplemented by the reference TRBV5-1 and TRBJ2-7 proteins around the CDR3, the complete variable domain is KAGVTQTPRYLIKTRGQQVTLSCSPISGHRSVSWYQQTPGQGLQFLFEYFSETQRNKGNFPGRFSGRQFSNSRSEMNVSTLELGDSALYLCASSPPGLEQYFGPGTRLTVT.